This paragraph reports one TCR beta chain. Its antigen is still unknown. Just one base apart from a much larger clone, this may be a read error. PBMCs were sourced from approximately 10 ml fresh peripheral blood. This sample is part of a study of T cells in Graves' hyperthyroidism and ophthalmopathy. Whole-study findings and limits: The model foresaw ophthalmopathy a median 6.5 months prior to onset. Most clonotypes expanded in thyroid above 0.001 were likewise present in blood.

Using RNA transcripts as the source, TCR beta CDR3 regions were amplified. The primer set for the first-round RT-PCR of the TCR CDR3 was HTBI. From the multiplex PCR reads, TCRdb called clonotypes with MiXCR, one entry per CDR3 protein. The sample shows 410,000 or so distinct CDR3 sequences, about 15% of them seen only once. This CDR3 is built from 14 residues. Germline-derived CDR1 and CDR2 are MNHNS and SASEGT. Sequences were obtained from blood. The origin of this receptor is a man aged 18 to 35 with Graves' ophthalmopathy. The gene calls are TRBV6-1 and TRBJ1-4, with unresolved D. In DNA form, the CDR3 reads TGTGCCAGAAGTGAGAGGTGGGGTAATGAAAAACTGTTTTTT. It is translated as CARSERWGNEKLFF.